The 13 T cell receptor delta chains below were found in one sample sequenced in a study of Vδ1+ human thymocytes. Regarding the study as a whole: Thymic TRG and TRD repertoires appeared highly polyclonal.

RNA was extracted from the cells and then reverse transcribed. CDR3 amplicons came from multiplex PCR with pooled V-gene forward and constant-region reverse primers. TCRdb re-identified clones in the multiplex PCR reads via CATT. The table lists roughly 55,000 delta-chain clones, roughly 15% of them singletons. These receptors' antigens are unknown. The material sequenced was Vdelta1+ gamma-delta thymocytes from the thymus. Subset of the sample: FACS-sorted CD3+ TCRalphabeta- TCRVdelta1+ TCRVdelta2- thymocytes. These receptors were obtained from a boy under three years old who had congenital heart surgery.

This clone came up a few times. V is TRDV1 and J is TRDJ1, with D tentatively TRDD3 (5 bases). V lost 7 bases, J lost 0 bases, and 33 bases lay in between. The CDR3 extends over 21 amino acids. Germline loops: CDR1 TSWWSYY, CDR2 QGS. CDR3 in DNA: TGTGCTCTTGTCCTCTCGCGGACCTTTACGACTGGAGGATCGTACACCGATAAACTCATCTTT. This encodes CALVLSRTFTTGGSYTDKLIF.

J is TRDJ1 and V is TRDV1, with a possible D match to TRDD3 (5 bases). This CDR3 is 15 amino acids long. Germline V gene lookup returns CDR1 TSWWSYY and CDR2 QGS. The V end lost 0 bases, the J end lost 3 bases, and 11 bases lay between the germline ends. The CDR3 spells CALGELGLSADKLIF. The CDR3 coding sequence is TGTGCTCTTGGGGAACTGGGATTATCAGCCGATAAACTCATCTTT.

This clone was detected only a few times. The DNA is omitted, as the CDR3 cannot be located on it reliably, and the CDR3 follows TCRdb's listing. The V and J genes are TRAV29/DV5 and TRDJ1. Counting both end residues, the CDR3 totals 18 amino acids. The germline V gene encodes CDR1 NSMFDY and CDR2 ISSIKDK. The CDR3 here is CSVLLCSKLQAFGEKLIF.

The J gene is TRDJ1, the V gene TRDV1, with 12 bases identical to TRDD3. Trimming at V came to 0 bases and at J to 0 bases, leaving 20 bases not matched to a gene. This CDR3 has 23 residues. Germline CDR1 and CDR2: TSWWSYY and QGS. In nucleotides, the CDR3 is TGTGCTCTTGGGGAACTTAACTACGGACGTACTGGGGGATACCCCACCCACACCGATAAACTCATCTTT. This encodes CALGELNYGRTGGYPTHTDKLIF.

The chain has TRDV1 and TRDJ1, with D possibly TRDD2 on 5 matching bases. The CDR3 consists of 20 residues. The ends were cut back, 5 bases at V and 0 bases at J, with 28 bases in the middle. The germline V gene has CDR1 TSWWSYY and CDR2 QGS. This CDR3 is CALGQRRSSSGIRDTDKLIF. DNA of the CDR3: TGTGCTCTTGGGCAAAGGCGTTCCTCCTCAGGTATTAGAGACACCGATAAACTCATCTTT.

This clone has more than one count but fewer than ten. The chain couples TRDV1 to TRDJ1; 12 bases agree with TRDD3. Germline assignment: CDR1 TSWWSYY and CDR2 QGS. This CDR3 region has 20 residues. V dropped 1 base and J dropped 8; count of bases not matched to a gene: 20. The DNA of the CDR3 is TGTGCTCTTGGGGAACACCCTTCCTTCGGCGTACTGGGGGATACTTGCAAACTCATCTTT. It is translated as CALGEHPSFGVLGDTCKLIF.

The V call is TRDV1, the J call TRDJ1, with 8 bases matching TRDD2. V was clipped by 2 bases and J by 1 base; unmatched bases: 18. CDR3 size: 20 residues. The V gene's germline CDR1 is TSWWSYY and CDR2 QGS. This chain's CDR3 is CALGEVDFLRWWDITDKLIF. CDR3 sequence (DNA): TGTGCTCTTGGGGAAGTCGACTTCCTACGTTGGTGGGATATCACCGATAAACTCATCTTT.

This chain links TRDV1 with TRDJ1; 7 bases are shared with TRDD3. Germline lookup yields CDR1 TSWWSYY and CDR2 QGS. V trimming: 2 bases; J trimming: 1 base; junction bases outside the gene matches: 16. CDR3 length: 19 amino acids. The CDR3 spells CALGESVSPGGPSTDKLIF. In DNA form, the CDR3 reads TGTGCTCTTGGGGAAAGTGTCTCGCCTGGGGGTCCGAGCACCGATAAACTCATCTTT.

This chain links TRDV1 with TRDJ1; 11 nucleotides match TRDD3. The CDR3 length is 20 residues. J gave up 3 bases and V 3 bases, and 18 bases lay outside the gene matches. Germline loops: CDR1 TSWWSYY, CDR2 QGS. In nucleotides, the CDR3 is TGTGCTCTTGGGGATCTAGAGGTACTGACATCTGGGGGATACCCCGATAAACTCATCTTT. Protein product: CALGDLEVLTSGGYPDKLIF.

In regard to this clone: The identical CDR3 is also encoded by other nucleotide sequences in the sample. V usage is TRDV1 and J usage is TRDJ1, with D tentatively TRDD3 (5 bases). From germline, CDR1 is TSWWSYY and CDR2 QGS. The CDR3 runs to 19 residues. Between the trimmed V and J ends, which lost 5 bases and 0 bases, there was a span of 25 bases. CDR3 nucleotide sequence: TGTGCTCTTGGGCAATCCTGGGTCGGTATTCCCTTGTACACCGATAAACTCATCTTT. Translated: CALGQSWVGIPLYTDKLIF.

The genes are TRDV1 and TRDJ1; 13 positions agree with TRDD3. Germline CDR1 TSWWSYY, CDR2 QGS. V gave up 1 base and J gave up 6 bases; unmatched junction bases: 26. CDR3 size: 23 residues. The CDR3 region has the DNA TGTGCTCTTGGGGAACCCTACTTCCTACGTACTGGGGGATACGCGGAACCCTACCATAAACTCATCTTT. Translating it yields CALGEPYFLRTGGYAEPYHKLIF.

With respect to this clone: Given a much more abundant clone one base away, this may be a read error. Different DNA sequences within this sample yield the same CDR3. The chain recombines TRDV2 with TRDJ1; D not resolved. CDR1 is GEAIGNYY, CDR2 EKD, per germline. This CDR3 is 9 amino acids long. The CDR3 spells CACVGKLIF. The CDR3, as DNA: TGCGCCTGCGTGGGTAAACTCATCTTT.

This chain links TRDV1 with TRDJ1; the match to TRDD3 covers 11 bases. The germline V gene encodes CDR1 TSWWSYY and CDR2 QGS. The V gene end was trimmed by 0 bases and the J gene end by 2 bases; junction bases not matched to a gene: 8. CDR3 length equals 18 residues. The CDR3 sequence is CALGELSYDWGITDKLIF. The CDR3 DNA follows: TGTGCTCTTGGGGAACTGTCCTATGACTGGGGGATAACCGATAAACTCATCTTT.